The 20 T cell receptor beta chains below were found in one sample sequenced in a study of blood T cell repertoires in COVID-19. The assay was immunoSEQ multiplex PCR, and TCRdb's table has in-frame clones only and misses some. Seen here are about 190,000 clones, roughly 90% observed once, and the top ten hold roughly 0.6%. Sequencing used peripheral blood. The receptors were gathered from a man aged 45-65 years with acute or convalescent COVID-19.

The rearrangement links TRBV11-2 to TRBJ2-1; D gene unclear. The CDR3 runs to 13 residues. V was shortened by 1 base and J by 7 bases, with 8 bases between the two germline ends. Germline lookup yields CDR1 SGHAT and CDR2 FQNNGV. CDR3 in amino acids: CASSLGTSNEQFF. The CDR3 nucleotides read TGTGCCAGCAGCTTAGGAACATCGAATGAGCAGTTCTTC.

The chain is built from TRBV5-6 and TRBJ2-3; 8 nucleotides agree with TRBD2. Trimming took 3 bases from V and 2 from J; bases not matched to a gene: 11. The CDR3 is 17 amino acids. Per the germline V gene, CDR1 is SGHDT and CDR2 is YYEEEE. The chain's CDR3 is CASSSLMTSVVTDTQYF. CDR3 DNA sequence: TGTGCCAGCAGCTCCCTGATGACTAGCGTGGTCACAGATACGCAGTATTTT.

The chain employs TRBV19 and TRBJ2-7; 9 nucleotides line up with TRBD1. The CDR3 runs to 15 residues. The V and J ends lost 4 bases and 1 base, in that order; junction bases with no gene match: 5. Germline-derived CDR1 and CDR2 are LNHDA and SQIVND (reference sequence). The CDR3, as DNA: TGTGCCAGTAGTACCCCCGGGACAGGGTCCTACGAGCAGTACTTC. Protein: CASSTPGTGSYEQYF.

V gene TRBV11-3 combines with J gene TRBJ1-5; the D gene is possibly TRBD1 (6 bases). Germline CDR1 reads SGHNT; CDR2 reads YENEEA. CDR3 length: 16 residues. V lost 1 base to trimming and J lost 6 bases, with 16 bases between them. CDR3 coding DNA: TGTGCCAGCAGCTTAGGAGTCTCGGCAGGGGCTCAGCCCCAGCATTTT. Translated, it gives CASSLGVSAGAQPQHF.

The chain employs TRBV18 and TRBJ1-5, with a weak D call TRBD1 (5 bases). V lost 0 bases to trimming and J lost 7 bases, with 16 bases between them. Germline-derived CDR1 and CDR2 are KGHSH and LQKENI. This CDR3 is built from 16 residues. CDR3 residues: CASSPPLSGTGQPQHF. The DNA for the CDR3 is TGTGCCAGCTCACCACCCCTCTCAGGGACTGGACAGCCCCAGCATTTT.

The chain employs TRBV28 and TRBJ2-7, with D tentatively TRBD1 (6 bases). Trimming shortened V by 2 bases and J by 3 bases, and 14 bases separated the two germline ends. There are 15 residues in the CDR3. CDR1 and CDR2 (germline): MDHEN, SYDVKM. The CDR3 region is CASSLPGTNYYEQYF. CDR3 DNA: TGTGCCAGCAGTTTACCCGGGACAAATTACTACGAGCAGTACTTC.

About this clone: The same CDR3 is also encoded by other DNA sequences in this sample. The chain links TRBV11-2 to TRBJ2-1; no reliable D call. CDR1 is SGHAT, CDR2 FQNNGV, per germline. The CDR3 runs to 14 residues. The germline V and J ends were trimmed by 1 base and 3 bases, with 7 bases remaining between them. CDR3 protein: CASSLASSYNEQFF. The DNA for the CDR3 is TGTGCCAGCAGCTTAGCATCCAGCTACAATGAGCAGTTCTTC.

The chain links TRBV19 to TRBJ2-1; possible D gene TRBD2, 5 bases. The CDR3 is made up of 13 amino acids. The V end lost 4 bases, the J end lost 12 bases, and 16 bases lay between the germline ends. Germline CDR1 reads LNHDA; CDR2 reads SQIVND (reference sequence). The CDR3 DNA reads as TGTGCCAGTAGTAGAGGACGGGATGGTGGGCAGTTCTTC. Its translation: CASSRGRDGGQFF.

This clone was observed once. The V call is TRBV2, the J call TRBJ1-4; D is perhaps TRBD1 (5 bases). Germline V gives CDR1 SNHLY, CDR2 FYNNEI. There are 15 residues in the CDR3. V lost 6 bases, J lost 3 bases, and 14 bases lay in between. CDR3 amino acids: CASSLRGGPNEKLFF. In DNA, the CDR3 is TGTGCCAGCAGCCTCCGGGGGGGACCTAATGAAAAACTGTTTTTT.

The CDR3 loop is CATSRRGAGGTEAFF. The CDR3 DNA follows: TGTGCCACCAGCAGGAGGGGGGCAGGGGGCACTGAAGCTTTCTTT. The chain has TRBV15 and TRBJ1-1; 7 bases map to TRBD1. V trimming: 3 bases; J trimming: 4 bases; junction bases outside the gene matches: 8. Germline assignment: CDR1 LNHNV and CDR2 YYDKDF (reference sequence). The CDR3 is 15 residues long.

This clone appeared once. V and J are TRBV4-3 and TRBJ1-3, with 10 bases matching TRBD1. Germline CDR1 and CDR2: LGHNA and YSLEER. The CDR3 runs to 17 residues. J was trimmed by 5 bases and V by 0 bases; bases with no gene match: 7. The CDR3 DNA is TGCGCCAGCAGCCAAGACCAGGGACAGGGGAGGAGAAACACCATATATTTT. It encodes CASSQDQGQGRRNTIYF.

The J gene is TRBJ1-5, the V gene TRBV27, with 7 bases identical to TRBD1. The CDR3 contains 17 residues. CDR1 is MNHEY and CDR2 is SMNVEV in the germline V gene (reference sequence). The ends lost 1 base at V and 2 bases at J; junction bases unmatched: 8. CDR3 DNA sequence: TGTGCCAGCAGTTTATTTCCGACAGGGACGGGCAATCAGCCCCAGCATTTT. It encodes CASSLFPTGTGNQPQHF.

As DNA, the CDR3 is TGTGCCAGCAGCTTATATGGTCACCAATCGGCCGGGGAGCTGTTTTTT. Its protein product is CASSLYGHQSAGELFF. This chain connects TRBV5-5 to TRBJ2-2, with D uncertain. This CDR3 is 16 amino acids long. Trimming took 2 bases from V and 6 from J, leaving 17 bases between them. CDR1 and CDR2 (germline): SGHKS, YYEKEE (reference sequence). Complete variable domain (other parts from reference TRBV5-5 and TRBJ2-2): DAGVTQSPTHLIKTRGQQVTLRCSPISGHKSVSWYQQVLGQGPQFIFQYYEKEERGRGNFPDRFSARQFPNYSSELNVNALLLGDSALYLCASSLYGHQSAGELFFGEGSRLTVL.

This chain uses TRBV7-9 with TRBJ1-2; no definite D call. The CDR3 extends over 13 amino acids. Deletions cut 1 base from V and 5 bases from J, with 8 bases between. Germline CDR1 is SEHNR and CDR2 is FQNEAQ (reference sequence). The CDR3 sequence: CASSLDGQYGYTF. CDR3 DNA sequence: TGTGCCAGCAGCTTAGATGGTCAGTATGGCTACACCTTC.

V usage is TRBV19 and J usage is TRBJ2-2; D uncertain. The germline gives CDR1 LNHDA, CDR2 SQIVND (reference sequence). V lost 10 bases, J lost 6 bases, and 6 bases lay in between. The CDR3 is 10 residues long. CDR3 residues: CATLAGELFF. In DNA, the CDR3 is TGTGCCACCCTAGCCGGGGAGCTGTTTTTT.

This sequence joins TRBV10-3 and TRBJ2-3, with TRBD2 identical over 14 bases. V lost 4 bases and J lost 6; bases outside the gene matches: 9. In germline, CDR1 is ENHRY, CDR2 SYGVKD. The CDR3 has 17 residues. The DNA of the CDR3 is TGTGCCATCAGTGGAGGACTAGCGGGGGGTATGGGGGATACGCAGTATTTT. It yields the protein CAISGGLAGGMGDTQYF.

The J gene is TRBJ2-2, the V gene TRBV27; 8 bases are a match to TRBD1. J lost 5 bases, V lost 3 bases, and 11 bases had no gene match. The CDR3 consists of 17 residues. The germline V gene has CDR1 MNHEY and CDR2 SMNVEV (reference sequence). This CDR3 is CASSFVLDRVGTGELFF. CDR3 in DNA: TGTGCCAGCAGTTTTGTACTGGACAGGGTTGGTACCGGGGAGCTGTTTTTT.

This clone occurred a few times. The chain recombines TRBV9 with TRBJ2-3; 9 nucleotides align to TRBD1. Losses at the gene ends were 4 bases for V and 5 bases for J; bases not matched to a gene: 8. CDR1 is SGDLS and CDR2 is YYNGEE in the germline V gene. The CDR3 loop spans 15 amino acids. The CDR3 region has the DNA TGTGCCAGCAGCCCGCTGGGACAGGGTATAGATACGCAGTATTTT. It codes for CASSPLGQGIDTQYF.

This chain connects TRBV10-2 to TRBJ2-1; the D gene is possibly TRBD2 (6 bases). Trimming pared 3 bases from V and 0 bases from J, leaving 6 bases between. Per germline, CDR1 WSHSY and CDR2 SAAADI. The CDR3 covers 14 residues. The CDR3 spells CASSDGSSYNEQFF. The CDR3 DNA follows: TGCGCCAGCAGTGACGGGAGCTCCTACAATGAGCAGTTCTTC.

The chain employs TRBV19 and TRBJ2-2, with D possibly TRBD1 on 6 matching bases. Trimming stripped 7 bases from V and 1 base from J, with 16 bases between. Germline lookup yields CDR1 LNHDA and CDR2 SQIVND (reference sequence). The CDR3 is 16 residues long. CDR3 nucleotides: TGTGCCAGTATCCCGGCAGGGGACCTGAACACCGGGGAGCTGTTTTTT. Translation: CASIPAGDLNTGELFF.